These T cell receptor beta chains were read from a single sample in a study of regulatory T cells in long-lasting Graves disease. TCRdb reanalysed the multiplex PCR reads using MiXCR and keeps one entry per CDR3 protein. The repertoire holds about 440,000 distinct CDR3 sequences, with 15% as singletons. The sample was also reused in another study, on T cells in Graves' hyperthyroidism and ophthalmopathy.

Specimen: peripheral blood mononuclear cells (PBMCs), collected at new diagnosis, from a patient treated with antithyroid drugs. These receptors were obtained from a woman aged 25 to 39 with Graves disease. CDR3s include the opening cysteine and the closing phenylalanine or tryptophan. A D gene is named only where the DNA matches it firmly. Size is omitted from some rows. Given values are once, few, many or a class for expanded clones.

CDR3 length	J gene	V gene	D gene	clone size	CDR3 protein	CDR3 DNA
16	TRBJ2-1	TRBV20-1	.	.	CSARDPQTISYNEQFF	TGCAGTGCTAGAGATCCCCAGACCATCTCCTACAATGAGCAGTTCTTC
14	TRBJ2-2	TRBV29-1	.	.	CSVVPWAATGELFF	TGCAGCGTTGTCCCATGGGCGGCCACCGGGGAGCTGTTTTTT
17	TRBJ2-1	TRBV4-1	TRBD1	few	CASSQDRSRGLLNEQFF	TGCGCCAGCAGCCAAGATCGATCCAGGGGGCTTCTGAATGAGCAGTTCTTC
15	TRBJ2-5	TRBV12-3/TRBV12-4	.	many	CASSPLSQLQETQYF	TGTGCCAGCAGTCCTCTCTCGCAACTACAAGAGACCCAGTACTTC
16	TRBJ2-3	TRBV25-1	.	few	CASSEYWRDSTDTQYF	TGTGCCAGCAGTGAATATTGGCGGGATAGCACAGATACGCAGTATTTT
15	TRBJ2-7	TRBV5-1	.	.	CASSLVAGQYYEQYF	TGCGCCAGCAGCTTGGTCGCTGGCCAATACTACGAGCAGTACTTC
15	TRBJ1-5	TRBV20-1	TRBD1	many	CSATRTGASNQPQHF	TGCAGTGCTACCCGGACAGGGGCGAGCAATCAGCCCCAGCATTTT
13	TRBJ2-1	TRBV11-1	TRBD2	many	CASSYGLAGVMFF	TGTGCCAGCAGTTACGGACTAGCGGGAGTAATGTTCTTC
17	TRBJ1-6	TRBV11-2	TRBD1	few	CASSQGQGRRINSPLHF	TGTGCCAGCAGCCAAGGACAGGGGCGAAGGATTAATTCACCCCTCCACTTT
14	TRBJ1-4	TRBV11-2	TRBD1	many	CASSLAQGAEKLFF	TGTGCCAGCAGCTTAGCACAGGGGGCGGAAAAACTGTTTTTT
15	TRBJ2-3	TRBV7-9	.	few	CASSSREASTDTQYF	TGTGCCAGCAGCTCTCGAGAGGCTAGCACAGATACGCAGTATTTT
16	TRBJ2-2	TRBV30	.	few	CAWSVLSSRNTGELFF	TGTGCCTGGAGTGTACTGAGTAGCAGGAACACCGGGGAGCTGTTTTTT
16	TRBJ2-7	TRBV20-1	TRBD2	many	CSARDSLAGEIGEQYF	TGCAGTGCTAGAGATAGCCTAGCGGGAGAAATTGGCGAGCAGTACTTC
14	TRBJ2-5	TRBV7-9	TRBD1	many	CASSATGGIETQYF	TGTGCCAGCAGCGCGACAGGGGGGATAGAGACCCAGTACTTC
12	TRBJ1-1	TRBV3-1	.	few	CASSQRTTEAFF	TGTGCCAGCAGCCAGAGGACAACTGAAGCTTTCTTT
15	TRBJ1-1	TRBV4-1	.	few	CASSPLTAAYTEAFF	TGCGCCAGCAGCCCCCTGACAGCGGCTTACACTGAAGCTTTCTTT
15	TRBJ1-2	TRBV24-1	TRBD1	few	CATSDPDRVDYGYTF	TGTGCCACCAGTGACCCGGACAGGGTGGACTATGGCTACACCTTC
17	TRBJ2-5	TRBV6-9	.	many	CASSLRGGQVVVETQYF	TGTGCCAGCAGTTTACGGGGAGGACAGGTTGTCGTAGAGACCCAGTACTTC
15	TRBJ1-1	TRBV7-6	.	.	CASSSPWGENTEAFF	TGTGCCAGCAGCTCCCCGTGGGGGGAGAACACTGAAGCTTTCTTT
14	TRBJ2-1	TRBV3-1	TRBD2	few	CASSPTSGRNEQFF	TGTGCCAGCAGCCCAACTAGCGGGAGAAATGAGCAGTTCTTC
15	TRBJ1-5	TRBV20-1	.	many	CSARPAGHPLRPQHF	TGCAGTGCTAGACCCGCGGGACATCCATTAAGGCCCCAGCATTTT